This TCR beta chain stems from a study of spatial heterogeneity in lung cancer. Germline CDR1 reads LGHNA; CDR2 reads YSLEER. The CDR3 covers 16 residues. V dropped 1 base and J dropped 4 bases, with 14 bases sitting between them. Study-level results: Counts that tracked tumor mutation counts were those of expanded intratumoral alpha and beta TCRs.

This clonotype appeared a few times. Its antigen is unknown. Single TCR cDNA molecules each had their own unique molecular identifier. TCRdb ran MiXCR on the 5' RACE reads and lists one entry per CDR3 protein. Among about 24,000 distinct CDR3 sequences listed, roughly 8.6% were seen once. Time point noted: sample taken at primary tumor resection. The source is a male donor with early-stage non-small cell lung cancer. The sequencing here drew on lung tumor tissue, taken at surgery. The chain links TRBV4-3 to TRBJ2-1, with D unclear. The CDR3 region has the DNA TGCGCCAGCAGCCAAGGGATCGTGGCAGAGTACAATGAGCAGTTCTTC. Encoded protein: CASSQGIVAEYNEQFF.